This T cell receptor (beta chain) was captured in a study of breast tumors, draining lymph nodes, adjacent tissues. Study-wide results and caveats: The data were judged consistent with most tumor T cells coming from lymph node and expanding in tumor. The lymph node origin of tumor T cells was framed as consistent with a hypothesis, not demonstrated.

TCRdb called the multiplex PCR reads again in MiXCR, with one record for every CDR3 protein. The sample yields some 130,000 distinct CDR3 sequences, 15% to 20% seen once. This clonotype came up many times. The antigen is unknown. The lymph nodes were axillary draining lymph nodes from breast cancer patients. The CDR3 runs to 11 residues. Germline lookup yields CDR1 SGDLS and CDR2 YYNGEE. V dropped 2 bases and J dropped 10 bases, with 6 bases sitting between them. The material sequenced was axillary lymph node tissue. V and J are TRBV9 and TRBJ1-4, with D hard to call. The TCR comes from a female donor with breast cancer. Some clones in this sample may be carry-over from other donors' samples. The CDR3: CASSVHGKLFF. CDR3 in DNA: TGTGCCAGCAGCGTTCACGGAAAACTGTTTTTT. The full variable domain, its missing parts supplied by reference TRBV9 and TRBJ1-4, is DSGVTQTPKHLITATGQRVTLRCSPRSGDLSVYWYQQSLDQGLQFLIQYYNGEERAKGNILERFSAQQFPDLHSELNLSSLELGDSALYFCASSVHGKLFFGSGTQLSVL.